The 8 T cell receptor beta chains listed next were all sequenced from one sample in a study of beta chain features in type 1 diabetes. Investigators reverse transcribed all isolated RNA, so they sequenced expressed TCRB transcripts. The protocol was immunoSEQ multiplex PCR, while the TCRdb copy is restricted to in-frame clones and leaves out a portion. The sample shows 150,000 to 190,000 clones, 8.1% of them seen only once. Sequencing used central memory CD4+ T cells from blood. Receptors were obtained from a man aged 18 to 30 in good health.

In this sample, this clone turned up a few times. The rearrangement joins TRBV28 to TRBJ1-5, with D possibly TRBD1 on 5 matching bases. V dropped 3 bases and J dropped 5 bases, with 11 bases sitting between them. The CDR3 has 14 amino acids. Germline CDR1 is MDHEN and CDR2 is SYDVKM. The CDR3 nucleotides are TGTGCCAGCAGTTTTGGGGGGGATTATCAGCCCCAGCATTTT. Its translation: CASSFGGDYQPQHF.

This clone was seen only a few times. The V call is TRBV5-4, the J call TRBJ1-2, with D unresolved. The ends were cut back, 4 bases at V and 10 bases at J, with 11 bases in the middle. The length of the CDR3 is 11 residues. Germline V gene data show CDR1 as SGHNT and CDR2 as YYREEE (reference sequence). CDR3 sequence: CASSIEKTYTF. The CDR3 region has the DNA TGTGCCAGCAGCATAGAGAAAACCTACACCTTC.

This clone was counted between two and nine times. This rearrangement joins TRBV5-1 to TRBJ1-1; the D is unclear. The CDR3 spans 13 residues. V lost 1 base to trimming and J lost 11 bases, with 15 bases between them. In germline, CDR1 is SGHRS, CDR2 YFSETQ. In DNA, the CDR3 is TGCGCCAGCAGCTTGATTCCGGGTCGGCAGGCTTTCTTT. Its protein is CASSLIPGRQAFF. Full variable domain (missing parts from reference TRBV5-1 and TRBJ1-1): KAGVTQTPRYLIKTRGQQVTLSCSPISGHRSVSWYQQTPGQGLQFLFEYFSETQRNKGNFPGRFSGRQFSNSRSEMNVSTLELGDSALYLCASSLIPGRQAFFGQGTRLTVV.

The chain has TRBV7-3 and TRBJ2-1, with 8 bases aligning to TRBD2. The V segment lost 2 bases and the J segment 0 bases; nucleotides outside the gene matches: 0. Looked up from germline, CDR1 is SGHTA and CDR2 is FQGTGA. The CDR3 extends over 15 amino acids. CDR3 sequence reads: CASSLGTSSYNEQFF. DNA for the CDR3: TGTGCCAGCAGCTTAGGGACTAGCTCCTACAATGAGCAGTTCTTC.

This clone was picked up many times. For the CDR3, the DNA is TGCAGCGTTGAACCCCAGATGAACACCGGGGAGCTGTTTTTT. It yields the protein CSVEPQMNTGELFF. The chain combines TRBV29-1 with TRBJ2-2; D uncertain. The CDR3 runs 14 residues. V was shortened by 2 bases and J by 1 base, with 8 bases between the two germline ends. Germline lookup yields CDR1 SQVTM and CDR2 ANQGSEA.

In nucleotides, the CDR3 is TGTGCCAGCAGCGATGAAGGGGTTAGCAATCAGCCCCAGCATTTT. It encodes CASSDEGVSNQPQHF. The J gene is TRBJ1-5, the V gene TRBV7-2, with TRBD1 as a possible D gene (5 bases). The CDR3 has 15 amino acids. From germline, CDR1 is SGHTA and CDR2 FQGNSA. V was trimmed by 5 bases and J by 0 bases, leaving 11 bases between them.

This clone showed up many times. The chain uses TRBV15 and TRBJ1-5; the D gene is possibly TRBD1 (5 bases). Germline V lookup: CDR1 LNHNV, CDR2 YYDKDF (reference sequence). The CDR3 is made up of 16 amino acids. V lost 0 bases to trimming and J lost 5 bases, with 14 bases between them. The CDR3 protein is CATSRDPGRMDQPQHF. Written as DNA, the CDR3 is TGTGCCACCAGCAGAGACCCAGGGCGGATGGATCAGCCCCAGCATTTT. Full variable domain (missing parts from reference TRBV15 and TRBJ1-5): DAMVIQNPRYQVTQFGKPVTLSCSQTLNHNVMYWYQQKSSQAPKLLFHYYDKDFNNEADTPDNFQSRRPNTSFCFLDIRSPGLGDTAMYLCATSRDPGRMDQPQHFGDGTRLSIL.

The CDR3 is CAWEDSGRSYNEQFF. The DNA of the CDR3 is TGTGCCTGGGAAGATAGCGGGAGATCCTACAATGAGCAGTTCTTC. This sequence joins TRBV30 and TRBJ2-1, with 9 bases aligning to TRBD2. This CDR3 has 15 residues. V trimming: 5 bases; J trimming: 1 base; junction bases outside the gene matches: 6. Germline CDR1 and CDR2: GTSNPN and SVGIG (reference sequence). Full variable domain (missing parts from reference TRBV30 and TRBJ2-1): SQTIHQWPATLVQPVGSPLSLECTVEGTSNPNLYWYRQAAGRGLQLLFYSVGIGQISSEVPQNLSASRPQDRQFILSSKKLLLSDSGFYLCAWEDSGRSYNEQFFGPGTRLTVL.